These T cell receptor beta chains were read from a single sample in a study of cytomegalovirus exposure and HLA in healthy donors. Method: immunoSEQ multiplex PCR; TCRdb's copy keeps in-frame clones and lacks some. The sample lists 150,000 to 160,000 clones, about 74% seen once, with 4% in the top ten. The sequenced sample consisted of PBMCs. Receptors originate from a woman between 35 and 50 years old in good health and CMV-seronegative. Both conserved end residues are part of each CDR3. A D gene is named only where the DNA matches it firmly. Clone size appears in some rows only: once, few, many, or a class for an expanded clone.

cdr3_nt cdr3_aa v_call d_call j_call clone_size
TGTGCCAGCACTATTCCGTCTGGGGCAGGGATATACGAGCAGTACTTC CASTIPSGAGIYEQYF TRBV28 NA TRBJ2-7 NA
TGTGCCAGCAGTTTCCCTGGACAGGGGGTCTATGGCTACACCTTC CASSFPGQGVYGYTF TRBV28 TRBD1 TRBJ1-2 NA
TGCGCCAGCAGCCAAGAGGGGGCAGATCAGCCCCAGCATTTT CASSQEGADQPQHF TRBV4-1 NA TRBJ1-5 NA
TGTGCCAGCAGTCAGGGTCCCACCTACGAGCAGTACTTC CASSQGPTYEQYF TRBV28 NA TRBJ2-7 NA
TGTGCCAGCAGGTTTAACGGGGGGGCCCAAGAGACCCAGTACTTC CASRFNGGAQETQYF TRBV2 TRBD2 TRBJ2-5 NA
TGTGCCAGCAGCTTGATTTCCGGGACAGGATCGAGCACGCAGTATTTT CASSLISGTGSSTQYF TRBV5-4 TRBD1 TRBJ2-3 NA
TGCGCCAGCAGCCCCTCGGAGAGACTAGCGGGGGGCGAGCAGTACTTC CASSPSERLAGGEQYF TRBV4-1 TRBD2 TRBJ2-7 NA
TGTGCCAGCAGTATAGCCACAGATACGCAGTATTTT CASSIATDTQYF TRBV11-2 NA TRBJ2-3 NA
TGTGCCAGCAGCTTAGATTCCGGCGGGGCGGGACAGTTATACGAGCAGTACTTC CASSLDSGGAGQLYEQYF TRBV11-3 NA TRBJ2-7 NA
TGTGCCAGCAGACCTGGGACATGGGGTGGCTACACCTTC CASRPGTWGGYTF TRBV6-6 NA TRBJ1-2 NA
TGTGCCAGCAGTGCTTTGGGACTAGCGGTGAACACCGGGGAGCTGTTTTTT CASSALGLAVNTGELFF TRBV6-1 TRBD2 TRBJ2-2 few
TGTGCCATCAGTGAGTCGGACAGGGGGTGGATCTATGGCTACACCTTC CAISESDRGWIYGYTF TRBV10-3 TRBD1 TRBJ1-2 NA
TGTGCCAGCAGCCCACAACCGGGACTAGCGGGTCGCACCGGGGAGCTGTTTTTT CASSPQPGLAGRTGELFF TRBV11-3 TRBD2 TRBJ2-2 NA
TGTGCCAGCAGTTCTCGCTGGCAGGGCCAAGGCTACACCTTC CASSSRWQGQGYTF TRBV28 NA TRBJ1-2 NA
TGTGCCAGCAGCCCCGAGGTGTCCTACGAGCAGTACTTC CASSPEVSYEQYF TRBV2 NA TRBJ2-7 NA
TGTGCCAGTAGTACCACCCAGGTAGGCGATCAGCCCCAGCATTTT CASSTTQVGDQPQHF TRBV19 NA TRBJ1-5 NA
TGTGCCTCTGGGACTAGCGGCTACGAGCAGTACTTC CASGTSGYEQYF TRBV30 TRBD2 TRBJ2-7 NA
TGTGCCAGCAGCCCGTCAGGGCGTGAAAATTCACCCCTCCACTTT CASSPSGRENSPLHF TRBV7-9 NA TRBJ1-6 NA
TGTGCCAGCAGCTTGGGTGGGGGCTGGGAGACCCAGTACTTC CASSLGGGWETQYF TRBV5-4 NA TRBJ2-5 NA
TGTGCCAGCAGTGACTCGAGGTCTGGGGCCAACGTCCTGACTTTC CASSDSRSGANVLTF TRBV6-4 NA TRBJ2-6 few
TGTGCCAGCAGCGTAGAAGGGGTCCGGATACCTAACTATGGCTACACCTTC CASSVEGVRIPNYGYTF TRBV9 NA TRBJ1-2 NA
TGCGCCAGCAGCTTTTCTACGGGAATGGGGACCGGGGAGCTGTTTTTT CASSFSTGMGTGELFF TRBV5-1 NA TRBJ2-2 NA
TGTGCCAGCAGCTCCCACCACTCAGGGGAACCCCAGCATTTT CASSSHHSGEPQHF TRBV7-8 NA TRBJ1-5 NA
TGTGCCAGCAGACAAAGTACAGGGGACAATTCACCCCTCCACTTT CASRQSTGDNSPLHF TRBV7-9 TRBD1 TRBJ1-6 NA
TGCAGCGTTGATGGCGGGAACGCAGATACGCAGTATTTT CSVDGGNADTQYF TRBV29-1 NA TRBJ2-3 once
TGTGCCAGCAGGCGATGGGACAGCTCCTACGAGCAGTACTTC CASRRWDSSYEQYF TRBV2 TRBD1 TRBJ2-7 NA
TGCGCCAGCAGCTTTGCGGGAGGTCCGGATGAGCAGTTCTTC CASSFAGGPDEQFF TRBV5-1 TRBD2 TRBJ2-1 NA
TGTGCCAGCAGCTCGAGCGTAGCGAGCTACAATGAGCAGTTCTTC CASSSSVASYNEQFF TRBV11-2 NA TRBJ2-1 NA
TGCGCCAGCAGCTCCGGGACAGGGGGCAACTATGGCTACACCTTC CASSSGTGGNYGYTF TRBV5-1 TRBD1 TRBJ1-2 NA